Following are 21 T cell receptor beta chains from one sample sequenced in a study of shared clonotypes between healthy human individuals. Method: immunoSEQ multiplex PCR; TCRdb's copy keeps in-frame clones and lacks some. The sample contains hundreds of thousands of clones, about 74% of which appear only once. The specimen was memory CD4+ T cells sorted from blood. The subset is: CD45RA-negative fraction. These receptor sequences come from a woman aged 30 to 39 in good health.

The genes are TRBV7-6 and TRBJ2-3, with D perhaps assigned TRBD1 or TRBD2 (5 bases each). V lost 7 bases and J lost 2, with 13 bases in between. In germline, CDR1 is SGHVS, CDR2 FNYEAQ. The CDR3 runs 14 residues. CDR3 nucleotide sequence: TGTGCCAGCACCGAGTGGGGGTCCACAGATACGCAGTATTTT. Protein sequence: CASTEWGSTDTQYF. The variable domain in full, completed from reference TRBV7-6 and TRBJ2-3, reads GAGVSQSPRYKVTKRGQDVALRCDPISGHVSLYWYRQALGQGPEFLTYFNYEAQQDKSGLPNDRFSAERPEGSISTLTIQRTEQRDSAMYRCASTEWGSTDTQYFGPGTRLTVL.

The V gene is TRBV6-5, the J gene TRBJ2-3, with 8 bases identical to TRBD1. The junction had 8 bases not matched to a gene; V was cut back by 2 bases and J by 4 bases. The CDR3 totals 16 residues. Germline lookup yields CDR1 MNHEY and CDR2 SVGAGI. The CDR3 region has the DNA TGTGCCAGCAGTTACGACGTGGACAGGGTGGCAGATACGCAGTATTTT. It codes for CASSYDVDRVADTQYF.

This clone was seen a handful of times. This rearrangement joins TRBV29-1 to TRBJ2-5; D possibly corresponds to TRBD2 (5 bases). V lost 4 bases and J 1 base, leaving 10 bases between the germline ends. The germline V gene has CDR1 SQVTM and CDR2 ANQGSEA. The CDR3 contains 13 residues. The CDR3 DNA sequence: TGCAGCGTTGCTCCGCGGGTCCAAGAGACCCAGTACTTC. It yields the protein CSVAPRVQETQYF.

The table lists this clone with a few counts. V and J are TRBV29-1 and TRBJ2-7; 8 bases align to TRBD1. V trimming: 0 bases; J trimming: 5 bases; junction bases outside the gene matches: 6. Germline lookup yields CDR1 SQVTM and CDR2 ANQGSEA. CDR3 length equals 14 residues. In nucleotides, the CDR3 is TGCAGCGTTGAAGATTACGACAGGGGTGACGAGCAGTACTTC. Translating it yields CSVEDYDRGDEQYF.

This clone showed up just a few times. The CDR3: CASSPPGATNEKLFF. In DNA, the CDR3 is TGTGCCAGCAGCCCACCGGGTGCAACTAATGAAAAACTGTTTTTT. This chain connects TRBV5-5 to TRBJ1-4; D gene unclear. The length of the CDR3 is 15 residues. Germline V lookup: CDR1 SGHKS, CDR2 YYEKEE (reference sequence). V dropped 4 bases and J dropped 0 bases, with 10 bases sitting between them.

V is TRBV28 and J is TRBJ2-1; TRBD2 might be the D (7 bases). Germline V gives CDR1 MDHEN, CDR2 SYDVKM. The CDR3 covers 12 residues. Between the trimmed V and J ends, which lost 5 bases and 9 bases, there was a span of 11 bases. The CDR3 loop is CASSKRGGEQFF. The CDR3 DNA reads as TGTGCCAGCAGTAAAAGGGGGGGTGAGCAGTTCTTC.

The chain employs TRBV9 and TRBJ2-5, with 7 bases that match TRBD2. This CDR3 is built from 19 residues. Germline assignment: CDR1 SGDLS and CDR2 YYNGEE. J gave up 4 bases and V 0 bases, and 18 bases lay outside the gene matches. The CDR3 region is CASSVGVSSGIRRLETQYF. CDR3 nucleotides: TGTGCCAGCAGCGTAGGGGTTTCTAGCGGTATAAGGAGATTAGAGACCCAGTACTTC.

The gene calls are TRBV5-4 and TRBJ2-1, with a weak D call TRBD1 (6 bases). Germline CDR1 SGHNT, CDR2 YYREEE (reference sequence). The V end was cut by 4 bases, the J end by 6 bases, with 14 bases between. The CDR3 length is 14 residues. The CDR3 coding sequence is TGTGCCAGCAGCCCACAGGGCTACGGCAATGAGCAGTTCTTC. This translates into CASSPQGYGNEQFF.

This sequence joins TRBV6-1 and TRBJ1-2; weak D call: TRBD1 (5 bases). Germline V gene sequence: CDR1 MNHNS, CDR2 SASEGT. The CDR3 runs 14 residues. Trimming removed 6 bases from V and 2 bases from J, with 13 bases in between. This CDR3 is CASRPTVGNYGYTF. In DNA, the CDR3 is TGTGCCAGCAGGCCGACAGTGGGGAACTATGGCTACACCTTC.

The rearrangement links TRBV6-1 to TRBJ1-3, with TRBD1 identical over 7 bases. V dropped 0 bases and J dropped 3; count of bases not matched to a gene: 8. This CDR3 has 17 amino acids. CDR1 and CDR2 (germline): MNHNS, SASEGT. CDR3 sequence reads: CASSEAEGAMDGNTIYF. The CDR3 DNA reads TGTGCCAGCAGTGAAGCAGAGGGGGCGATGGATGGAAACACCATATATTTT.

This clone was observed a handful of times. The chain has TRBV30 and TRBJ1-5; D unclear. This CDR3 spans 13 amino acids. Germline CDR1 is GTSNPN and CDR2 is SVGIG (reference sequence). The ends were cut back, 0 bases at V and 7 bases at J, with 10 bases in the middle. The CDR3, as DNA: TGTGCCTGGAGTGTAGCTGCCCAGCAGCCCCAGCATTTT. This gives the protein CAWSVAAQQPQHF.

The chain is built from TRBV28 and TRBJ1-2; a possible D gene is TRBD1 (5 bases). The V end lost 5 bases, the J end lost 8 bases, and 15 bases lay between the germline ends. In germline, CDR1 is MDHEN, CDR2 SYDVKM. The CDR3 runs 13 residues. The CDR3 spells CASSPERDWGYTF. Written as DNA, the CDR3 is TGTGCCAGCAGTCCCGAGAGGGACTGGGGCTACACCTTC.

This chain uses TRBV6-1 with TRBJ2-1, with 8 nucleotides matching TRBD1. The V segment lost 0 bases and the J segment 0 bases; nucleotides outside the gene matches: 13. The CDR3 is made up of 20 amino acids. The germline V gene encodes CDR1 MNHNS and CDR2 SASEGT. The chain's CDR3 is CASSEAPRGLISSSYNEQFF. DNA of the CDR3: TGTGCCAGCAGTGAAGCGCCCAGGGGGCTCATCTCGAGCTCCTACAATGAGCAGTTCTTC.

The chain is built from TRBV7-2 and TRBJ2-7; TRBD2 aligns across 13 bases. CDR3 length equals 16 residues. The V segment lost 5 bases and the J segment 4 bases; nucleotides outside the gene matches: 8. Per the germline V gene, CDR1 is SGHTA and CDR2 is FQGNSA. CDR3 coding DNA: TGTGCCAGCAGCCCGAAACTAGCGGGAGGGAGGTACGAGCAGTACTTC. Residues: CASSPKLAGGRYEQYF.

This clone showed up just a few times. This chain connects TRBV7-2 to TRBJ2-1, with 8 bases aligning to TRBD2. This CDR3 contains 14 residues. Per germline, CDR1 SGHTA and CDR2 FQGNSA. V lost 5 bases, J lost 8 bases, and 8 bases stayed unmatched. CDR3 nucleotides: TGTGCCAGCAGCCAAGGCAGCGGGAGATATGAGCAGTTCTTC. Translation gives CASSQGSGRYEQFF.

V is TRBV19 and J is TRBJ2-2; D unclear. The CDR3 spans 13 residues. Germline CDR1 LNHDA, CDR2 SQIVND (reference sequence). V lost 5 bases, J lost 3 bases, and 7 bases lay in between. The CDR3 loop reads CASSPRHTGELFF. In DNA form, the CDR3 reads TGTGCCAGTAGTCCGAGGCACACCGGGGAGCTGTTTTTT. The entire variable domain, with the rest obtained from reference TRBV19 and TRBJ2-2, is as follows: DGGITQSPKYLFRKEGQNVTLSCEQNLNHDAMYWYRQDPGQGLRLIYYSQIVNDFQKGDIAEGYSVSREKKESFPLTVTSAQKNPTAFYLCASSPRHTGELFFGEGSRLTVL.

The V gene is TRBV15, the J gene TRBJ2-3; 8 bases match TRBD1. The ends lost 5 bases at V and 6 bases at J; junction bases unmatched: 10. The germline V gene encodes CDR1 LNHNV and CDR2 YYDKDF (reference sequence). There are 15 residues in the CDR3. The CDR3 region is CATSPRSTGVDTQYF. CDR3 sequence (DNA): TGTGCCACCAGCCCACGTTCGACAGGGGTCGATACGCAGTATTTT.

V is TRBV7-2 and J is TRBJ2-4, with 10 bases that match TRBD2. The V gene end was trimmed by 5 bases and the J gene end by 3 bases; junction bases not matched to a gene: 7. The V gene's germline CDR1 is SGHTA and CDR2 FQGNSA. The CDR3 sequence is 16 residues long. CDR3 sequence reads: CASSPRTSGNKNIQYF. CDR3 bases: TGTGCCAGCAGCCCCCGGACTAGCGGAAACAAAAACATTCAGTACTTC.

The genes are TRBV7-2 and TRBJ2-1, with D possibly being TRBD1 (6 bases). Trimming left V 3 bases short and J 6 bases short, with 9 bases between. CDR3 length equals 13 residues. Germline values: CDR1 SGHTA, CDR2 FQGNSA. The CDR3 DNA reads as TGTGCCAGCAGCTTGGGGGCTAGCAATGAGCAGTTCTTC. Translation gives CASSLGASNEQFF.

This rearrangement joins TRBV6-4 to TRBJ2-3; 8 nucleotides line up with TRBD2. The CDR3 has 17 residues. Germline lookup yields CDR1 MRHNA and CDR2 SNTAGT. V was pared by 4 bases and J by 0 bases, with 9 bases of the junction left unmatched. CDR3 DNA: TGTGCCAGCAGTGGGGTCCCGTCTAGCGGGAGCACAGATACGCAGTATTTT. It yields the protein CASSGVPSSGSTDTQYF.

This chain joins TRBV7-9 and TRBJ1-5; D not resolved. CDR3 length: 15 residues. V lost 4 bases and J lost 0, with 10 bases in between. The V gene's germline CDR1 is SEHNR and CDR2 FQNEAQ (reference sequence). The CDR3, as DNA: TGTGCCAGCAGCTCCTCCTACTTTAGCAATCAGCCCCAGCATTTT. Its translation is CASSSSYFSNQPQHF.